This T cell receptor (beta chain) comes out of a study of STAT5B mutations in CD4+ large granular lymphocyte leukemia (dated 2022 in TCRdb). Some background on the complete study: Among healthy controls, the CDR3 'QG' motif was associated with a particular HLA allele. The purity of purified fractions was confirmed by flow cytometry on FACSCanto II or FACSVerse to exceed 95% among lymphocytes. TCRbeta repertoires of CD4+ T-cell large granular lymphocyte leukemia patients were compared with those of healthy blood donors. Findings and caveats that apply to the study as a whole: Greater clonality appeared to be present in CD4-sorted patient repertoires than in healthy CD4+ repertoires, and the difference was retained after the putative leukemic clones were removed. The main leukemic clonotypes were found to be private to each patient, although around 24% of the main leukemic clonotypes were detected at low frequency in the non-leukemic repertoires of other patients. The data were not HLA-matched, and the relatively small sample size could explain the higher clonality seen in CD4+ compared with CD8+ T-LGLL. Enrichment of TRBV06-family usage was observed among the top patient clones (8/27) relative to healthy controls (2/35).

The healthy controls were 37 blood donors, and the buffy coats of these donors were supplied by the Finnish Red Cross blood service. All TCR-sequenced material derived from peripheral blood: patient blood samples and healthy donor buffy coats. Peripheral blood mononuclear cells were isolated by Ficoll-Hypaque gradient centrifugation. CD4+ cells were magnetically purified from the buffy coats of healthy controls. Genomic DNA was extracted using the Gentra Puregene Cell and Tissue kit, and a Qubit 2.0 fluorometer was used to quantify it. Its CDR3 holds 13 amino acids, cysteine through phenylalanine. Kept here is only the CDR3 DNA, which spans 39 bases and is read in frame from base 1. The germline ends are 9 bases apart after V is trimmed by 1 base and J by 6 bases. CDR1 SGHTA and CDR2 FQGNSA were looked up in the germline V gene. Notes on this clone: It lacks a known antigen. No per-base quality is available; no much larger clone lies one base away.

TCRbeta rearrangements were sequenced from genomic DNA using the immunoSEQ assay at survey resolution. In the authors' own workflow: A lowest detectable productive clonotype frequency of 2.59 x 10-5 was observed in the TCR sequencing data. Only productive TCRbeta rearrangements, meaning sequences that were complete and in-frame, were kept for the analyses. Simpson clonality, calculated in the immunoSEQ Analyzer version 3.0, was used as the measure of sample clonality. Clones were binned by frequency as very rare, small, medium, large (1-20%) or hyperexpanded (>20%). OLGA 1.2.3 estimated generation probabilities, VDJtools produced V-gene circos plots, VDJdb was queried for specificities, and GLIPH identified CDR3 motifs. TCRdb retrieved this table from immuneACCESS and kept in-frame rearrangements only. Not all clones are present; in checked studies, unresolved V genes account for under half, and no reason is known for the remainder. V and J calls and clone size are those listed in that table; D and trimming were worked out from the DNA. This sample has under 40,000 clones in its table, and more than 75% of those were observed once. In total, the top ten clones hold approximately 2% of the sample.

Sequences were obtained from CD4+ T cells from blood buffy coats. Here the chain combines TRBV7-2 and TRBJ1-2, with no confident D gene call. The TCR originated in a human donor in good health. The DNA sequence reads TGTGCCAGCAGCTTAGAGGCATCCAATGGCTACACCTTC. This encodes CASSLEASNGYTF.